These 28 T cell receptor beta chains were all obtained from the same sample, sequenced in a study of T cell responses to AZD1222 COVID-19 vaccine. Produced via immunoSEQ multiplex PCR; TCRdb's table is partial and in-frame only. Of more than 100,000 clones listed, around 82% are singletons. Source: peripheral blood, taken on day 0 of AZD1222 vaccination. These receptors were taken from an adult in good health.

The chain is built from TRBV6-4 and TRBJ1-1, with D possibly TRBD1 on 5 matching bases. This CDR3 has 15 residues. Germline CDR1 and CDR2: MRHNA and SNTAGT. Trimming pared 4 bases from V and 2 bases from J, leaving 14 bases between. CDR3 protein: CASSVSAGRNTEAFF. CDR3 DNA: TGTGCCAGCAGTGTAAGTGCAGGGAGAAACACTGAAGCTTTCTTT.

This rearrangement joins TRBV6-5 to TRBJ2-1; tentative D call: TRBD2 (5 bases). The CDR3 consists of 13 residues. Germline V gene data show CDR1 as MNHEY and CDR2 as SVGAGI. Deletions cut 6 bases from V and 8 bases from J, with 14 bases between. CDR3 nucleotides: TGTGCCAGCAGCTCCCGGGGTTGGTATGAGCAGTTCTTC. Residues: CASSSRGWYEQFF.

CDR3 sequence (DNA): TGTGCCAGCAGTCTAGGGGGCTCGGGGCCCTACGAGCAGTACTTC. Protein: CASSLGGSGPYEQYF. The gene calls are TRBV27 and TRBJ2-7; 7 bases line up with TRBD1. Germline lookup yields CDR1 MNHEY and CDR2 SMNVEV (reference sequence). V was clipped by 5 bases and J by 2 bases; unmatched bases: 9. CDR3 length equals 15 residues.

The rearrangement links TRBV6-5 to TRBJ1-1; D ambiguous. Between the trimmed V and J ends, which lost 9 bases and 5 bases, there was a span of 16 bases. Germline V gene data show CDR1 as MNHEY and CDR2 as SVGAGI. CDR3 length: 13 residues. The CDR3 nucleotides are TGTGCCAGTAGTACAAGGAGTAGGACTGAAGCTTTCTTT. The encoded protein is CASSTRSRTEAFF.

The chain employs TRBV28 and TRBJ1-5, with a tentative D call TRBD1 (6 bases). This CDR3 spans 15 amino acids. V was pared by 5 bases and J by 6 bases, with 17 bases between. From germline, CDR1 is MDHEN and CDR2 SYDVKM. The DNA of the CDR3 is TGTGCCAGCAGTCCCCGGGGGGGCGTGAGTCAGCCCCAGCATTTT. Translation: CASSPRGGVSQPQHF.

The V gene is TRBV3-1 (or the pseudogene TRBV3-2), the J gene TRBJ2-5, with TRBD2 as a possible D gene (5 bases). V lost 2 bases and J 5 bases, leaving 18 bases between the germline ends. There are 16 residues in the CDR3. The V gene's germline CDR1 is LGHDT and CDR2 YNNKEL (reference sequence). CDR3 protein: CASSQREKGAYETQYF. In nucleotides, the CDR3 is TGTGCCAGCAGCCAAAGGGAGAAGGGAGCCTACGAGACCCAGTACTTC.

The rearrangement links TRBV7-8 to TRBJ1-2, with D perhaps matching TRBD1 (6 bases). Per germline, CDR1 SGHVS and CDR2 FQNEAQ. The CDR3 runs 15 residues. Trimming took 5 bases from V and 5 from J, leaving 18 bases between them. The DNA of the CDR3 is TGTGCCAGCAGCCGGGGGGGGCAGGAAGATTATGGCTACACCTTC. This sequence encodes CASSRGGQEDYGYTF.

The chain links TRBV24-1 to TRBJ1-5; a possible D gene is TRBD1 (6 bases). V shed 7 bases and J shed 2 bases, with 11 bases lying between them. This CDR3 has 14 amino acids. Germline values: CDR1 KGHDR, CDR2 SFDVKD. The CDR3 region has the DNA TGTGCCACCAGAAGACAGGACGGCAATCAGCCCCAGCATTTT. Amino acid sequence: CATRRQDGNQPQHF.

The chain carries TRBV10-3 and TRBJ2-1; 9 positions agree with TRBD2. Trimming removed 10 bases from V and 4 bases from J; junction bases left unmatched: 8. The CDR3 covers 14 residues. The germline V gene encodes CDR1 ENHRY and CDR2 SYGVKD. DNA for the CDR3: TGTGCCACGAAGCGGGGGGCACTATACAATGAGCAGTTCTTC. Amino acids: CATKRGALYNEQFF.

The V and J genes are TRBV9 and TRBJ2-3; 8 bases match TRBD2. The V and J ends lost 3 bases and 2 bases, in that order; junction bases with no gene match: 5. This CDR3 is 15 amino acids long. Germline V lookup: CDR1 SGDLS, CDR2 YYNGEE. CDR3 bases: TGTGCCAGCAGCGGGGGACTAGGAAACACAGATACGCAGTATTTT. It is translated as CASSGGLGNTDTQYF.

This chain connects TRBV5-1 to TRBJ1-4; 7 positions match TRBD1. V was pared by 3 bases and J by 6 bases, with 5 bases of the junction left unmatched. The CDR3 has 14 residues. Germline-derived CDR1 and CDR2 are SGHRS and YFSETQ. The CDR3 loop is CASSWGRGDEKLFF. The CDR3 bases are TGCGCCAGCAGCTGGGGCAGGGGGGATGAAAAACTGTTTTTT.

The chain couples TRBV7-9 to TRBJ2-7; TRBD1 is a possible D gene (6 bases). The CDR3 length is 14 residues. The germline V gene encodes CDR1 SEHNR and CDR2 FQNEAQ (reference sequence). Deletions cut 1 base from V and 3 bases from J, with 10 bases between. The DNA of the CDR3 is TGTGCCAGCAGCTTAGGGGACAAGCTCTACGAGCAGTACTTC. This codes for CASSLGDKLYEQYF.

The CDR3 DNA is TGTGCCAGCAGCTGGGGACAGCCCTACGAGCAGTACTTC. Residues: CASSWGQPYEQYF. This rearrangement joins TRBV7-8 to TRBJ2-7; 7 nucleotides agree with TRBD1. Germline V lookup: CDR1 SGHVS, CDR2 FQNEAQ. After removal of 4 bases from V and 2 bases from J, the junction contained 2 bases not matched to a gene. The CDR3 length is 13 residues.

The rearrangement joins TRBV5-6 to TRBJ2-7; 8 bases match TRBD2. The CDR3 covers 15 residues. Germline-derived CDR1 and CDR2 are SGHDT and YYEEEE. V lost 4 bases and J lost 4; bases outside the gene matches: 10. CDR3 bases: TGTGCCAGCAGCCGCAAGCGGGGGTTCCTATACGAGCAGTACTTC. Translated: CASSRKRGFLYEQYF. Looking up the rest from reference TRBV5-6 and TRBJ2-7 gives the full variable domain: DAGVTQSPTHLIKTRGQQVTLRCSPKSGHDTVSWYQQALGQGPQFIFQYYEEEERQRGNFPDRFSGHQFPNYSSELNVNALLLGDSALYLCASSRKRGFLYEQYFGPGTRLTVT.

This clone was counted ten times or more. J is TRBJ1-2 and V is TRBV4-1; the match to TRBD1 covers 7 bases. CDR3 length: 15 amino acids. CDR1 and CDR2 (germline): MGHRA, YSYEKL. With 3 bases clipped from V and 4 bases from J, the junction kept 8 bases outside the gene matches. The CDR3 nucleotides are TGCGCCAGCAGCCAGGCTGGACAGGCGGCCTATGGCTACACCTTC. Protein: CASSQAGQAAYGYTF.

The V call is TRBV6-1, the J call TRBJ2-5; D assignment may be TRBD1 or TRBD2 (5 bases each). There are 15 residues in the CDR3. Germline CDR1 MNHNS, CDR2 SASEGT. V shed 3 bases and J shed 7 bases, with 18 bases lying between them. CDR3 sequence: CASSDFVEGSWTQYF. CDR3 sequence (DNA): TGTGCCAGCAGTGATTTCGTAGAGGGGTCCTGGACCCAGTACTTC.

The chain is built from TRBV7-2 and TRBJ2-5; 8 bases map to TRBD1. Germline values: CDR1 SGHTA, CDR2 FQGNSA. The J segment lost 2 bases and the V segment lost 3 bases, leaving 2 bases of the junction unmatched. The CDR3 spans 14 residues. CDR3 nucleotide sequence: TGTGCCAGCAGCTTTCGACAGGGGCAAGAGACCCAGTACTTC. This sequence encodes CASSFRQGQETQYF.

The chain couples TRBV5-1 to TRBJ1-6, with no clear D. Trimming took 0 bases from V and 9 from J, leaving 7 bases between them. The CDR3 extends over 13 amino acids. The germline CDR1 and CDR2 sequences are SGHRS and YFSETQ. The CDR3 nucleotides are TGCGCCAGCAGCTTGGAGCCGGCTTCACCCCTCCACTTT. It yields the protein CASSLEPASPLHF.

The chain links TRBV10-3 to TRBJ1-2; D unresolved. The germline V and J ends were trimmed by 3 bases and 5 bases, with 10 bases remaining between them. The CDR3 covers 13 residues. Germline CDR1 reads ENHRY; CDR2 reads SYGVKD. The CDR3 loop is CAISDWAYYGYTF. For the CDR3, the DNA is TGTGCCATCAGTGATTGGGCTTATTATGGCTACACCTTC.

This chain connects TRBV6-1 to TRBJ2-7, with D perhaps matching TRBD2 (6 bases). This CDR3 is built from 16 residues. Germline V gene data show CDR1 as MNHNS and CDR2 as SASEGT. V lost 0 bases and J 2 bases, leaving 14 bases between the germline ends. CDR3 sequence reads: CASSEASGDPTYEQYF. The CDR3 DNA follows: TGTGCCAGCAGTGAAGCCTCGGGGGACCCAACCTACGAGCAGTACTTC.

The V call is TRBV6-5, the J call TRBJ2-7; the match to TRBD1 covers 9 bases. V was clipped by 2 bases and J by 3 bases; unmatched bases: 2. Germline V gene sequence: CDR1 MNHEY, CDR2 SVGAGI. This CDR3 has 14 residues. The CDR3 DNA sequence: TGTGCCAGCAGTTACAGGGACAGGGACTACGAGCAGTACTTC. Residues: CASSYRDRDYEQYF.

This clone came up a few times. V gene TRBV6-1 combines with J gene TRBJ1-1; D unresolved. This CDR3 region has 15 residues. CDR1 and CDR2 from the germline V gene are MNHNS and SASEGT. Trimming removed 3 bases from V and 5 bases from J, with 16 bases in between. CDR3 amino acids: CASSEPREGFTEAFF. The CDR3 DNA is TGTGCCAGCAGTGAGCCACGGGAGGGTTTTACTGAAGCTTTCTTT.

The gene calls are TRBV5-1 and TRBJ1-6; no firm D call. CDR1 is SGHRS, CDR2 YFSETQ, per germline. The CDR3 totals 14 residues. V was trimmed by 3 bases and J by 2 bases, leaving 6 bases between them. Here the CDR3 reads CASSSSTYNSPLHF. The CDR3 DNA sequence: TGCGCCAGCAGCTCCTCTACCTATAATTCACCCCTCCACTTT.

This chain uses TRBV3-1 (or the pseudogene TRBV3-2) with TRBJ2-2; D ambiguous. The CDR3 runs to 11 residues. The V end was cut by 7 bases, the J end by 4 bases, with 4 bases between. The germline V gene has CDR1 LGHDT and CDR2 YNNKEL (reference sequence). The CDR3 protein is CASTVTGELFF. Here the CDR3 DNA reads TGTGCCAGCACCGTCACCGGGGAGCTGTTTTTT.

The V gene is TRBV5-4, the J gene TRBJ1-1; no clear D gene. Germline V gene data show CDR1 as SGHNT and CDR2 as YYREEE (reference sequence). The CDR3 has 15 residues. Trimming stripped 0 bases from V and 1 base from J, with 10 bases between. The CDR3: CASSLDSAGNTEAFF. CDR3 sequence (DNA): TGTGCCAGCAGCTTGGATAGCGCGGGGAACACTGAAGCTTTCTTT.

The V and J genes are TRBV19 and TRBJ2-3; D remains ambiguous. Germline V CDR1 and CDR2: LNHDA, SQIVND (reference sequence). The CDR3 contains 14 residues. Trimming removed 5 bases from V and 2 bases from J, with 11 bases in between. The CDR3 protein is CASSVSRPTDTQYF. For the CDR3, the DNA is TGTGCCAGTAGTGTCAGCCGACCCACAGATACGCAGTATTTT.

V usage is TRBV19 and J usage is TRBJ2-1; 7 bases align to TRBD2. CDR1 LNHDA and CDR2 SQIVND come from the germline V gene (reference sequence). CDR3 length: 15 residues. V was pared by 6 bases and J by 4 bases, with 9 bases of the junction left unmatched. The CDR3 spells CASSPTGTTYNEQFF. The CDR3 bases are TGTGCCAGTAGCCCAACCGGGACTACTTACAATGAGCAGTTCTTC.

The rearrangement uses TRBV7-2 and TRBJ2-5; D not certain. Germline CDR1 is SGHTA and CDR2 is FQGNSA. The CDR3 has 12 amino acids. V was clipped by 2 bases and J by 9 bases, with 10 bases between them. CDR3 residues: CASSLFQSAQYF. Here the CDR3 DNA reads TGTGCCAGCAGCTTATTCCAGTCAGCCCAGTACTTC.